A selection of T cell receptor beta chains follows, all from one sample in a study of blood T cell repertoires in COVID-19. This table comes from immunoSEQ multiplex PCR, and its TCRdb copy is limited to in-frame clones, with some not included. Of 250,000 to 350,000 clones in the sample, roughly 90% were seen once. Sequencing was carried out using peripheral blood. The receptors come from a woman in her twenties or thirties with COVID-19, enrolled during active disease. CDR3s include the opening cysteine and the closing phenylalanine or tryptophan. The order of the fields is CDR3 protein, CDR3 DNA, J gene, V gene, D gene. The D gene is left open where the match is weak.

CDR3: CASSKEGAGNTIYF
DNA: TGTGCCAGCAGCAAAGAGGGGGCTGGAAACACCATATATTTT
J: TRBJ1-3
V: TRBV21-1
D: NA

CDR3: CASSVTSGSGETQYF
DNA: TGTGCCAGCAGCGTAACTAGCGGGAGTGGGGAGACCCAGTACTTC
J: TRBJ2-5
V: TRBV9
D: TRBD2

CDR3: CASRDRGNTGELFF
DNA: TGTGCGAGTCGTGACAGGGGGAACACCGGGGAGCTGTTTTTT
J: TRBJ2-2
V: TRBV3-1/TRBV3-2
D: TRBD1

CDR3: CASRATSGGYNEQFF
DNA: TGTGCCAGCAGGGCGACTAGCGGGGGATACAATGAGCAGTTCTTC
J: TRBJ2-1
V: TRBV14
D: TRBD2

CDR3: CASSQGRPGVGLTNEKLFF
DNA: TGCGCCAGCAGCCAAGGCCGGCCAGGGGTAGGACTAACTAATGAAAAACTGTTTTTT
J: TRBJ1-4
V: TRBV4-1
D: NA

CDR3: CASSIKAGSGELFF
DNA: TGTGCCAGTAGTATTAAGGCGGGATCCGGGGAGCTGTTTTTT
J: TRBJ2-2
V: TRBV19
D: NA

CDR3: CATSRDARSNQPQHF
DNA: TGTGCCACCAGCAGAGATGCCAGAAGCAATCAGCCCCAGCATTTT
J: TRBJ1-5
V: TRBV15
D: NA

CDR3: CATSAGSGQNTEAFF
DNA: TGTGCCACCAGTGCGGGGTCGGGACAGAACACTGAAGCTTTCTTT
J: TRBJ1-1
V: TRBV24-1
D: NA

CDR3: CASSFQGDEGEQYF
DNA: TGTGCCAGCAGCTTTCAGGGGGATGAAGGCGAGCAGTACTTC
J: TRBJ2-7
V: TRBV13
D: TRBD1

CDR3: CASSLAKAGGAYEQYF
DNA: TGCGCCAGCAGCTTGGCCAAGGCGGGGGGCGCGTACGAGCAGTACTTC
J: TRBJ2-7
V: TRBV5-1
D: TRBD2